A selection of T cell receptor beta chains follows, all from one sample in a study of cytomegalovirus exposure and HLA in healthy donors. Using immunoSEQ multiplex PCR, the repertoire was profiled, and TCRdb retains in-frame clones only, with some absent. Here the sample spans approximately 110,000 clones, 74% being singletons. Sequenced material: PBMCs. The receptors were sampled from a woman between 40 and 55 years old in good health and CMV-seropositive. The CDR3 runs from the conserved cysteine through the conserved F or W. Fields, in order: D gene, clone size, V gene, CDR3 length, J gene, CDR3 protein, CDR3 DNA. D genes are given only for firm matches. Clone size is stated in some rows and not others, as once, few, many or a class when expanded.

NA,NA,TRBV6-6,14,TRBJ2-7,CASSYSAQTYEQYF,TGTGCCAGCAGTTACTCGGCTCAGACCTACGAGCAGTACTTC
TRBD1,NA,TRBV9,15,TRBJ2-1,CASSVGDRGRDEQFF,TGTGCCAGCAGCGTGGGGGACAGGGGGCGGGATGAGCAGTTCTTC
TRBD1,NA,TRBV6-1,15,TRBJ2-2,CASSPRTGNTGELFF,TGTGCCAGCAGTCCCCGGACAGGGAACACCGGGGAGCTGTTTTTT
TRBD1,NA,TRBV7-2,16,TRBJ1-4,CASSLTTGQGGEKLFF,TGTGCCAGCAGCTTGACCACGGGACAGGGAGGAGAAAAACTGTTTTTT
TRBD2,NA,TRBV5-8,15,TRBJ2-7,CASSLGLAVPYEQYF,TGTGCCAGCAGCCTAGGACTAGCGGTACCCTACGAGCAGTACTTC
TRBD2,NA,TRBV18,14,TRBJ2-1,CASSFGRAGNEQFF,TGTGCCAGCTCCTTTGGGAGGGCCGGGAATGAGCAGTTCTTC
NA,NA,TRBV6-6,10,TRBJ1-2,CASSQDGYTF,TGTGCCAGCAGCCAGGATGGCTACACCTTC
NA,NA,TRBV6-5,13,TRBJ1-1,CASSYWEDTEAFF,TGTGCCAGCAGTTATTGGGAGGACACTGAAGCTTTCTTT
NA,few,TRBV19,15,TRBJ2-1,CASRTSLDFGNEQFF,TGTGCCAGTAGAACCTCCCTAGACTTCGGCAATGAGCAGTTCTTC
NA,few,TRBV9,14,TRBJ2-2,CASSVGRVAGELFF,TGTGCCAGCAGCGTAGGACGGGTAGCCGGGGAGCTGTTTTTT
TRBD2,NA,TRBV5-1,21,TRBJ2-2,CASSPRGGTSGRVTNTGELFF,TGCGCCAGCAGCCCCAGGGGAGGGACTAGCGGGAGAGTAACGAACACCGGGGAGCTGTTTTTT
TRBD1,once,TRBV5-1,15,TRBJ1-1,CASSLASGGETEAFF,TGCGCCAGCAGCTTGGCATCAGGGGGTGAAACTGAAGCTTTCTTT
TRBD1,NA,TRBV6-1,13,TRBJ1-2,CASTLTGNYGYTF,TGTGCCAGCACCCTGACAGGGAACTATGGCTACACCTTC
NA,NA,TRBV7-9,15,TRBJ1-1,CASSLAQGLNTEAFF,TGTGCCAGCAGCTTAGCGCAGGGGTTGAACACTGAAGCTTTCTTT
TRBD1,NA,TRBV5-6,17,TRBJ1-5,CASSLGQGRYSNQPQHF,TGTGCCAGCAGCTTGGGACAGGGCCGTTATAGCAATCAGCCCCAGCATTTT
NA,NA,TRBV6-4,15,TRBJ2-2,CASSETAGYTGELFF,TGTGCCAGCAGTGAAACGGCGGGATACACCGGGGAGCTGTTTTTT
NA,NA,TRBV10-3,16,TRBJ1-1,CAISGNPTQGNTEAFF,TGTGCCATCAGTGGAAATCCCACCCAGGGGAACACTGAAGCTTTCTTT
NA,NA,TRBV7-9,16,TRBJ1-3,CASSSGGVPSGNTIYF,TGTGCCAGCAGCTCAGGAGGGGTTCCGTCTGGAAACACCATATATTTT
TRBD1,NA,TRBV5-6,14,TRBJ1-2,CASSSGQGPYGYTF,TGTGCCAGCAGCTCCGGACAGGGGCCCTATGGCTACACCTTC
TRBD2,few,TRBV7-2,16,TRBJ2-3,CASSLSSGGRTDTQYF,TGTGCCAGCAGCTTATCGAGCGGGGGACGCACAGATACGCAGTATTTT
TRBD1,NA,TRBV7-9,13,TRBJ2-1,CASSRGPHNEQFF,TGTGCCAGCAGCAGGGGGCCGCACAATGAGCAGTTCTTC
TRBD2,NA,TRBV29-1,15,TRBJ2-2,CSAGTSGINTGELFF,TGCAGCGCTGGGACTAGCGGGATAAACACCGGGGAGCTGTTTTTT
NA,NA,TRBV19,15,TRBJ1-5,CASRIAGNSNQPQHF,TGTGCCAGTAGAATCGCAGGAAATAGCAATCAGCCCCAGCATTTT
TRBD1,NA,TRBV5-8,16,TRBJ1-5,CASSFRGRDQYQPQHF,TGTGCCAGCAGCTTCAGGGGGCGCGACCAATATCAGCCCCAGCATTTT
NA,NA,TRBV6-1,15,TRBJ2-3,CASSATGSGTDTQYF,TGTGCCAGCAGCGCGACGGGGTCGGGCACAGATACGCAGTATTTT
TRBD2,NA,TRBV9,14,TRBJ2-3,CASSLAGSTDTQYF,TGTGCCAGCAGCTTAGCGGGAAGTACAGATACGCAGTATTTT
NA,few,TRBV29-1,14,TRBJ2-3,CSVEDGLITDTQYF,TGCAGCGTTGAAGATGGGCTAATCACAGATACGCAGTATTTT
TRBD1,NA,TRBV5-4,14,TRBJ2-5,CASSWGSGGETQYF,TGTGCCAGCAGCTGGGGATCAGGGGGAGAGACCCAGTACTTC
NA,NA,TRBV7-2,14,TRBJ2-7,CASSWKAGSYEQYF,TGTGCCAGCAGCTGGAAAGCGGGCTCCTACGAGCAGTACTTC
TRBD1,NA,TRBV5-1,19,TRBJ1-3,CASSLTDTGAPSSGNTIYF,TGCGCCAGCAGCTTGACCGACACAGGGGCCCCGAGCTCTGGAAACACCATATATTTT
NA,once,TRBV19,15,TRBJ2-7,CASSSTGVPSYEQYF,TGTGCCAGTAGTAGCACGGGAGTCCCATCCTACGAGCAGTACTTC
NA,NA,TRBV19,15,TRBJ1-1,CASSLLTRRSTEAFF,TGTGCCAGTAGTCTCCTGACCCGGCGGAGCACTGAAGCTTTCTTT
TRBD1,NA,TRBV9,14,TRBJ1-1,CASSADRDGTEAFF,TGTGCCAGCAGCGCAGACAGGGACGGTACTGAAGCTTTCTTT
NA,NA,TRBV7-9,12,TRBJ1-2,CASSLVGVGYTF,TGTGCCAGCAGCTTAGTAGGGGTTGGCTACACCTTC
TRBD1,NA,TRBV28,15,TRBJ1-3,CASSLRDRGGDTIYF,TGTGCCAGCAGTTTACGGGACAGGGGGGGGGACACCATATATTTT
NA,NA,TRBV7-9,16,TRBJ1-3,CASSPRGGSSGNTIYF,TGTGCCAGCAGCCCGCGAGGCGGGAGCTCTGGAAACACCATATATTTT
NA,NA,TRBV7-9,14,TRBJ2-5,CASTTRGNQETQYF,TGTGCCAGCACCACGAGGGGGAATCAGGAGACCCAGTACTTC
NA,NA,TRBV5-1,14,TRBJ2-2,CASSFGDYTGELFF,TGCGCCAGCAGCTTCGGAGATTACACCGGGGAGCTGTTTTTT
NA,NA,TRBV5-6,16,TRBJ2-3,CASSFLRRESTDTQYF,TGTGCCAGCAGCTTCTTGAGGCGGGAAAGCACAGATACGCAGTATTTT
TRBD2,NA,TRBV30,13,TRBJ2-1,CAWSLVAGIVQFF,TGTGCCTGGAGTCTGGTAGCGGGTATCGTTCAGTTCTTC
NA,few,TRBV29-1,12,TRBJ1-1,CSASGLNTEAFF,TGCAGCGCCTCAGGATTGAACACTGAAGCTTTCTTT
NA,NA,TRBV5-1,13,TRBJ2-7,CASSVRDSYEQYF,TGCGCCAGCAGCGTACGGGACTCCTACGAGCAGTACTTC
NA,few,TRBV20-1,11,TRBJ1-1,CSARQEGEAFF,TGCAGTGCTAGACAGGAGGGCGAAGCTTTCTTT
NA,NA,TRBV30,11,TRBJ1-1,CAWNEAPEAFF,TGTGCCTGGAATGAGGCTCCGGAAGCTTTCTTT
NA,NA,TRBV10-3,15,TRBJ1-1,CAISGAPPEVSEAFF,TGTGCCATCAGTGGGGCACCGCCTGAAGTGTCTGAAGCTTTCTTT
TRBD1,NA,TRBV6-6,14,TRBJ1-5,CASSEQGEGQPQHF,TGTGCCAGCAGCGAACAGGGGGAAGGTCAGCCCCAGCATTTT
TRBD1,few,TRBV4-1,13,TRBJ1-1,CASIGQARTEAFF,TGCGCCAGCATCGGACAGGCCCGGACTGAAGCTTTCTTT
TRBD2,NA,TRBV6-1,15,TRBJ2-2,CASINNRGGTGELFF,TGTGCCAGCATCAATAACCGGGGGGGGACCGGGGAGCTGTTTTTT
TRBD1,NA,TRBV9,18,TRBJ2-6,CASSVAGTGFSGANVLTF,TGTGCCAGCAGCGTCGCCGGGACAGGCTTCTCTGGGGCCAACGTCCTGACTTTC
NA,few,TRBV27,14,TRBJ2-7,CASSLGQGWSEQYF,TGTGCCAGCAGTTTGGGGCAGGGGTGGAGCGAGCAGTACTTC
NA,NA,TRBV5-1,12,TRBJ1-6,CASAVGGSPLHF,TGCGCCAGCGCGGTAGGGGGATCACCCCTCCACTTT
TRBD1,NA,TRBV18,19,TRBJ1-3,CASSVFGTAQPSSGNTIYF,TGTGCCAGCTCAGTTTTCGGGACAGCCCAACCCAGCTCTGGAAACACCATATATTTT
TRBD1,NA,TRBV11-3,16,TRBJ1-1,CASSFYRGGLNTEAFF,TGTGCCAGCAGCTTCTACAGGGGGGGATTGAACACTGAAGCTTTCTTT
NA,few,TRBV11-1,14,TRBJ1-2,CASSLAGDGYGYTF,TGTGCCAGCAGCTTAGCAGGCGACGGGTATGGCTACACCTTC
NA,NA,TRBV9,15,TRBJ1-1,CASSVDLSGDTEAFF,TGTGCCAGCAGCGTAGACCTTAGTGGAGACACTGAAGCTTTCTTT